This TCR beta chain was profiled in a study of T cell changes during pregnancy in multiple sclerosis. Sequencing was performed with immunoSEQ multiplex PCR; in TCRdb, only in-frame clones are kept and a portion is missing. Seen here are roughly 41,000 clones, about 88% observed once, and the top ten hold 6% to 7.5%. This clone was observed once. The TCR was taken from a female donor with multiple sclerosis, enrolled in a pregnancy study. This sample comprised CD8+ T cells from peripheral blood mononuclear cells, obtained in the third trimester of pregnancy.

The CDR3 loop is CSVEGEQGASYTYGYTF. CDR3 nucleotide sequence: TGCAGCGTTGAAGGGGAACAGGGGGCTAGTTATACGTATGGCTACACCTTC. The chain recombines TRBV29-1 with TRBJ1-2; 9 bases are shared with TRBD1. The J segment lost 5 bases and the V segment lost 1 base, leaving 14 bases of the junction unmatched. Germline V lookup: CDR1 SQVTM, CDR2 ANQGSEA. The CDR3 is 17 residues long.